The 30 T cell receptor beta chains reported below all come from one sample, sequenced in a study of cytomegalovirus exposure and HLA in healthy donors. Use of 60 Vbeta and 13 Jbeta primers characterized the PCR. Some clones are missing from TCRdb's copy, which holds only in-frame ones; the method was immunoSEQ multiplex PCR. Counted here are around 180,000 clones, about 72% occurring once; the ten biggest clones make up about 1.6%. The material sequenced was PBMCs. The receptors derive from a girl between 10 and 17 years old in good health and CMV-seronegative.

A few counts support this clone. The CDR3 loop is CASRAGLPSGEQYF. CDR3 nucleotide sequence: TGTGCCAGCAGGGCGGGACTACCCTCGGGGGAGCAGTACTTC. The chain carries TRBV2 and TRBJ2-7, with TRBD2 identical over 7 bases. Losses at the gene ends were 6 bases for V and 7 bases for J; bases not matched to a gene: 12. The CDR3 runs to 14 residues. Per germline, CDR1 SNHLY and CDR2 FYNNEI.

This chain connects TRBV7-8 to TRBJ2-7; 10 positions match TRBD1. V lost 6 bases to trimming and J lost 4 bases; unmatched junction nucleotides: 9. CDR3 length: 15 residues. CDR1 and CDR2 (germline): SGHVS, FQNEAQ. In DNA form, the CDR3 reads TGTGCCAGCAGTTACAATCCGGGACAGGGGTACGAGCAGTACTTC. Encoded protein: CASSYNPGQGYEQYF.

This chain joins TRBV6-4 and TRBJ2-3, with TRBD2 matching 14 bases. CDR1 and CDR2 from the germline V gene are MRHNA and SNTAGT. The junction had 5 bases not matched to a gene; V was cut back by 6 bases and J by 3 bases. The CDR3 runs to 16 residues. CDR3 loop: CASSEGLAGATDTQYF. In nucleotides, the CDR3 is TGTGCCAGCAGCGAGGGACTAGCGGGGGCTACAGATACGCAGTATTTT.

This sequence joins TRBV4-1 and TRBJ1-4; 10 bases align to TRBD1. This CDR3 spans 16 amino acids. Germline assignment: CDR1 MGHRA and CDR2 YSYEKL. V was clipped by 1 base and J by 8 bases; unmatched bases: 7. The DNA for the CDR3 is TGCGCCAGCAGCCAAGTTGAGGGACAGGGGCGAGAAAAACTGTTTTTT. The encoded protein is CASSQVEGQGREKLFF.

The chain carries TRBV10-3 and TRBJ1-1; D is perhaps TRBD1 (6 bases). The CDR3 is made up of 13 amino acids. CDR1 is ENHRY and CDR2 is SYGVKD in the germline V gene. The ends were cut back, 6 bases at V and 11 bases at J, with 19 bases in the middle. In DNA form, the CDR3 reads TGTGCCATCAGGGGAGACAGGCCCCGAGAGGCTTTCTTT. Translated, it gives CAIRGDRPREAFF.

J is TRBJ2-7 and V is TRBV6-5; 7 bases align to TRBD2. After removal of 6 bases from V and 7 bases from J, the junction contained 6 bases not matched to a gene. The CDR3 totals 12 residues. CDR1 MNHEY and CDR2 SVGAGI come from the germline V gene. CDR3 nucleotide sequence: TGTGCCAGCAGCCCCGGGACTAAAGAGCAGTACTTC. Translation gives CASSPGTKEQYF.

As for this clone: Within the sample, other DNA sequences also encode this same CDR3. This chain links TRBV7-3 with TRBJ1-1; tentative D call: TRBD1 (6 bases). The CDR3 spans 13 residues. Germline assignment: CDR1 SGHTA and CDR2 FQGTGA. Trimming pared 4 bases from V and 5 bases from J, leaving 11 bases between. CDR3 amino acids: CASSSHRDTEAFF. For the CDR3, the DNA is TGTGCCAGCAGCTCGCACAGGGATACTGAAGCTTTCTTT.

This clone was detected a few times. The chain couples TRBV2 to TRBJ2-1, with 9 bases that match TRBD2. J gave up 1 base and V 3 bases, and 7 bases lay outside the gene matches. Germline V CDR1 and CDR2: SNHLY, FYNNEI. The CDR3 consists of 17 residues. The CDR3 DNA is TGTGCCAGCAGTGATTTGGGGCGGGGGGGATCCTACAATGAGCAGTTCTTC. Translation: CASSDLGRGGSYNEQFF.

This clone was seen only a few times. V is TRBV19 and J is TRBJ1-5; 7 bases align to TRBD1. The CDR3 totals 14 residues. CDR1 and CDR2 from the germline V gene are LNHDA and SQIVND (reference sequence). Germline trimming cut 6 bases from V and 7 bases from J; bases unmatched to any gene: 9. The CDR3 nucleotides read TGTGCCAGTAGGAAGGGGGCAGAAAACCAGCCCCAGCATTTT. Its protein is CASRKGAENQPQHF.

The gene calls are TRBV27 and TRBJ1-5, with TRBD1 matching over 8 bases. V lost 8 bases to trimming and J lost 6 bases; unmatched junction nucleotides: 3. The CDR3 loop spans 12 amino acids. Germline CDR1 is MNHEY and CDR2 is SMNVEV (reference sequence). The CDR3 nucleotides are TGTGCCAGCGGACAGGGTTTTCAGCCCCAGCATTTT. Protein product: CASGQGFQPQHF.

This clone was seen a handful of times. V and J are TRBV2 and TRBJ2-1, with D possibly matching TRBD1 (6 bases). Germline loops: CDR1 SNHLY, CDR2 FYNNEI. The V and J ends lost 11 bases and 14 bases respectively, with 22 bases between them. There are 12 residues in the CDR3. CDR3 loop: CASKAGTMGEFF. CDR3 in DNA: TGTGCCTCCAAGGCCGGGACAATGGGGGAGTTCTTC.

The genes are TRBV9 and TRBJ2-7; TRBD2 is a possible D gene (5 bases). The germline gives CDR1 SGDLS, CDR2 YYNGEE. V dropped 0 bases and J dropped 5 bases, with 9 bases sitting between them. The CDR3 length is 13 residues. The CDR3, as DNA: TGTGCCAGCAGCGTAGAGGAGGAGAACGAGCAGTACTTC. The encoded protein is CASSVEEENEQYF.

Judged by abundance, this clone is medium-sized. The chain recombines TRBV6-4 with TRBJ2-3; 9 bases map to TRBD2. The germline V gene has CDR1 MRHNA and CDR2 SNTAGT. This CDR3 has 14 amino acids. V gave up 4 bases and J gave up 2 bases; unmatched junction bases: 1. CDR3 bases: TGTGCCAGCAGTGGCGGGGGGGCCACAGATACGCAGTATTTT. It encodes CASSGGGATDTQYF.

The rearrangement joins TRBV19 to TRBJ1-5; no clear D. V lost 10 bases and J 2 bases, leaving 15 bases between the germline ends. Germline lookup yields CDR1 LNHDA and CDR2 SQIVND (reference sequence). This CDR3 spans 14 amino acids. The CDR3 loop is CATAYYNGNQPQHF. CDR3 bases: TGTGCCACGGCGTACTACAACGGCAATCAGCCCCAGCATTTT. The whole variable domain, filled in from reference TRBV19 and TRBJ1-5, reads DGGITQSPKYLFRKEGQNVTLSCEQNLNHDAMYWYRQDPGQGLRLIYYSQIVNDFQKGDIAEGYSVSREKKESFPLTVTSAQKNPTAFYLCATAYYNGNQPQHFGDGTRLSIL.

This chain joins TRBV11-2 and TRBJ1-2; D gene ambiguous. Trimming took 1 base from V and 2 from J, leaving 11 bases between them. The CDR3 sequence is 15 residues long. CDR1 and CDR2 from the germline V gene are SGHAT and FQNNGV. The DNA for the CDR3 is TGTGCCAGCAGCTTAGGGTTAAGAGGGAACTATGGCTACACCTTC. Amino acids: CASSLGLRGNYGYTF.

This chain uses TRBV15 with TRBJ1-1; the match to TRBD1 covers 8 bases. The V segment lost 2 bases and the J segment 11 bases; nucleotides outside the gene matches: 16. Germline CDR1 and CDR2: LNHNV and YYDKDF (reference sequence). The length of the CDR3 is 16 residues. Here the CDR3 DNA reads TGTGCCACCAGCAGAACGCGGTCGGTTCAGGGGGCTTCGGCTTTCTTT. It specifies CATSRTRSVQGASAFF.

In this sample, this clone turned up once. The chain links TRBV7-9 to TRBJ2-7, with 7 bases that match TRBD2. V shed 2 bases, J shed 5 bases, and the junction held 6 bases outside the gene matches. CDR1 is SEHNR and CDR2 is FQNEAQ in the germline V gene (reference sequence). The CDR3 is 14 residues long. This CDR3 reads CASSLFGGNNEQYF. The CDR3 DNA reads TGTGCCAGCAGCTTATTCGGGGGGAACAACGAGCAGTACTTC. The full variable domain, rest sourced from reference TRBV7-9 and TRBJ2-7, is DTGVSQNPRHKITKRGQNVTFRCDPISEHNRLYWYRQTLGQGPEFLTYFQNEAQLEKSRLLSDRFSAERPKGSFSTLEIQRTEQGDSAMYLCASSLFGGNNEQYFGPGTRLTVT.

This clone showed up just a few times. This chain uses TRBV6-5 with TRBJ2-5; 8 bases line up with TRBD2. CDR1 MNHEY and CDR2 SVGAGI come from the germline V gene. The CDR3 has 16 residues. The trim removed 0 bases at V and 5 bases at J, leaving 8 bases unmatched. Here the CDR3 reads CASSYSEAGAGETQYF. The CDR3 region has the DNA TGTGCCAGCAGTTACTCCGAAGCGGGGGCGGGGGAGACCCAGTACTTC.

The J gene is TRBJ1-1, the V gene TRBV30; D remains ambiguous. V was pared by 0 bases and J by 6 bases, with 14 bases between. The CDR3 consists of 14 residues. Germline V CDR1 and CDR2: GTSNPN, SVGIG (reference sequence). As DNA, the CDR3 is TGTGCCTGGAGTGTAAACAGAAAAGGTGCTGAAGCTTTCTTT. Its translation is CAWSVNRKGAEAFF.

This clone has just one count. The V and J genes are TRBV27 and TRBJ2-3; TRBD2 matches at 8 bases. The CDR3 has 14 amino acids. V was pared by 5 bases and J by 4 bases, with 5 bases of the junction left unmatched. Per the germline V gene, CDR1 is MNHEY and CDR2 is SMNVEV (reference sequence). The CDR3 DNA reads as TGTGCCAGCAGTCTCCTAGCGGGCCCAGATACGCAGTATTTT. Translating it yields CASSLLAGPDTQYF.

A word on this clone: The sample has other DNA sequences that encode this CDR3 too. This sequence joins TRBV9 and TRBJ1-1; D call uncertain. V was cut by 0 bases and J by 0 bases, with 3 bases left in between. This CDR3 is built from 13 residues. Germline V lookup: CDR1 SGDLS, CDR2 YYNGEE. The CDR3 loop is CASSVAVNTEAFF. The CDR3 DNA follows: TGTGCCAGCAGCGTAGCGGTGAACACTGAAGCTTTCTTT.

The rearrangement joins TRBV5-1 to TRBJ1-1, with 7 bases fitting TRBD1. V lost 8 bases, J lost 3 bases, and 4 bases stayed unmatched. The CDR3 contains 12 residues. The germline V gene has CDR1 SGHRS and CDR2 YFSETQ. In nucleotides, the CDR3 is TGCGCCAGGGGACAGCTCTACACTGAAGCTTTCTTT. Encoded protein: CARGQLYTEAFF.

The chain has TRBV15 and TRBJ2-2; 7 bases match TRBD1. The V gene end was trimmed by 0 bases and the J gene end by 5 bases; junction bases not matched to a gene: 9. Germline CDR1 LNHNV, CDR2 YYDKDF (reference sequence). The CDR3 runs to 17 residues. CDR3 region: CATSRDRGGGPTGELFF. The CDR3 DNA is TGTGCCACCAGCAGAGATCGAGGGGGCGGACCGACCGGGGAGCTGTTTTTT.

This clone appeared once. CDR3 nucleotide sequence: TGTGCCAGCAGCCGCGAGACAGTGAACACTGAAGCTTTCTTT. This sequence encodes CASSRETVNTEAFF. The chain has TRBV7-9 and TRBJ1-1; TRBD1 is a possible D gene (5 bases). V was clipped by 5 bases and J by 0 bases, with 10 bases between them. The germline V gene has CDR1 SEHNR and CDR2 FQNEAQ (reference sequence). The CDR3 loop spans 14 amino acids. The full variable domain, with the rest looked up from reference TRBV7-9 and TRBJ1-1, is DTGVSQNPRHKITKRGQNVTFRCDPISEHNRLYWYRQTLGQGPEFLTYFQNEAQLEKSRLLSDRFSAERPKGSFSTLEIQRTEQGDSAMYLCASSRETVNTEAFFGQGTRLTVV.

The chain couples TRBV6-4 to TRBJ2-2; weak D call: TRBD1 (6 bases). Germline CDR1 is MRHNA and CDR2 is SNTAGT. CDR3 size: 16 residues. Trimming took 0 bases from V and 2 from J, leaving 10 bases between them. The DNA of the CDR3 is TGTGCCAGCAGTGACTCGGTACAGGGCAACACCGGGGAGCTGTTTTTT. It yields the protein CASSDSVQGNTGELFF.

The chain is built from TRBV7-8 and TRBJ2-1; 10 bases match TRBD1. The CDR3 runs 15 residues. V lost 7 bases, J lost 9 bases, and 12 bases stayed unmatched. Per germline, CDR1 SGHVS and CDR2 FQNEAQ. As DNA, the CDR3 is TGTGCCAGCAACCCCGAGACAGGGGGCAAGAGTGAGCAGTTCTTC. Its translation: CASNPETGGKSEQFF.

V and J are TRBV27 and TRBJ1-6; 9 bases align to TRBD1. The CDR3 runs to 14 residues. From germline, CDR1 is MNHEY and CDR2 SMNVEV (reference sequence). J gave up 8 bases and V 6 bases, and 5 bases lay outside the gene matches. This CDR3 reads CASRYTGGDSPLHF. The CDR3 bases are TGTGCCAGCAGGTACACAGGGGGCGATTCACCCCTCCACTTT.

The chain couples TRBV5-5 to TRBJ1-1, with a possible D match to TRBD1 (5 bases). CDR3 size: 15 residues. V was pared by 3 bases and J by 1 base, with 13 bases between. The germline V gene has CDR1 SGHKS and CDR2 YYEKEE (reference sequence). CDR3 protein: CASSSLTDWNTEAFF. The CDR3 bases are TGTGCCAGCAGCTCCTTGACAGACTGGAACACTGAAGCTTTCTTT.

The CDR3 loop reads CASSLDRATEAFF. The CDR3 DNA reads TGTGCCAGCAGCTTGGACAGGGCAACTGAAGCTTTCTTT. The chain carries TRBV5-6 and TRBJ1-1; D might be TRBD1 (6 bases). V was clipped by 0 bases and J by 5 bases, with 8 bases between them. This CDR3 has 13 amino acids. In germline, CDR1 is SGHDT, CDR2 YYEEEE.

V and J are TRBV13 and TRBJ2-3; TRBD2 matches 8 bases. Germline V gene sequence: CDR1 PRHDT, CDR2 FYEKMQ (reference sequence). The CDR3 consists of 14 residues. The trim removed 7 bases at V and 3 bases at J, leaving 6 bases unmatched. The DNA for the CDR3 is TGTGCCAGCAAGCGGCGGGGGGAAACAGATACGCAGTATTTT. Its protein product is CASKRRGETDTQYF.